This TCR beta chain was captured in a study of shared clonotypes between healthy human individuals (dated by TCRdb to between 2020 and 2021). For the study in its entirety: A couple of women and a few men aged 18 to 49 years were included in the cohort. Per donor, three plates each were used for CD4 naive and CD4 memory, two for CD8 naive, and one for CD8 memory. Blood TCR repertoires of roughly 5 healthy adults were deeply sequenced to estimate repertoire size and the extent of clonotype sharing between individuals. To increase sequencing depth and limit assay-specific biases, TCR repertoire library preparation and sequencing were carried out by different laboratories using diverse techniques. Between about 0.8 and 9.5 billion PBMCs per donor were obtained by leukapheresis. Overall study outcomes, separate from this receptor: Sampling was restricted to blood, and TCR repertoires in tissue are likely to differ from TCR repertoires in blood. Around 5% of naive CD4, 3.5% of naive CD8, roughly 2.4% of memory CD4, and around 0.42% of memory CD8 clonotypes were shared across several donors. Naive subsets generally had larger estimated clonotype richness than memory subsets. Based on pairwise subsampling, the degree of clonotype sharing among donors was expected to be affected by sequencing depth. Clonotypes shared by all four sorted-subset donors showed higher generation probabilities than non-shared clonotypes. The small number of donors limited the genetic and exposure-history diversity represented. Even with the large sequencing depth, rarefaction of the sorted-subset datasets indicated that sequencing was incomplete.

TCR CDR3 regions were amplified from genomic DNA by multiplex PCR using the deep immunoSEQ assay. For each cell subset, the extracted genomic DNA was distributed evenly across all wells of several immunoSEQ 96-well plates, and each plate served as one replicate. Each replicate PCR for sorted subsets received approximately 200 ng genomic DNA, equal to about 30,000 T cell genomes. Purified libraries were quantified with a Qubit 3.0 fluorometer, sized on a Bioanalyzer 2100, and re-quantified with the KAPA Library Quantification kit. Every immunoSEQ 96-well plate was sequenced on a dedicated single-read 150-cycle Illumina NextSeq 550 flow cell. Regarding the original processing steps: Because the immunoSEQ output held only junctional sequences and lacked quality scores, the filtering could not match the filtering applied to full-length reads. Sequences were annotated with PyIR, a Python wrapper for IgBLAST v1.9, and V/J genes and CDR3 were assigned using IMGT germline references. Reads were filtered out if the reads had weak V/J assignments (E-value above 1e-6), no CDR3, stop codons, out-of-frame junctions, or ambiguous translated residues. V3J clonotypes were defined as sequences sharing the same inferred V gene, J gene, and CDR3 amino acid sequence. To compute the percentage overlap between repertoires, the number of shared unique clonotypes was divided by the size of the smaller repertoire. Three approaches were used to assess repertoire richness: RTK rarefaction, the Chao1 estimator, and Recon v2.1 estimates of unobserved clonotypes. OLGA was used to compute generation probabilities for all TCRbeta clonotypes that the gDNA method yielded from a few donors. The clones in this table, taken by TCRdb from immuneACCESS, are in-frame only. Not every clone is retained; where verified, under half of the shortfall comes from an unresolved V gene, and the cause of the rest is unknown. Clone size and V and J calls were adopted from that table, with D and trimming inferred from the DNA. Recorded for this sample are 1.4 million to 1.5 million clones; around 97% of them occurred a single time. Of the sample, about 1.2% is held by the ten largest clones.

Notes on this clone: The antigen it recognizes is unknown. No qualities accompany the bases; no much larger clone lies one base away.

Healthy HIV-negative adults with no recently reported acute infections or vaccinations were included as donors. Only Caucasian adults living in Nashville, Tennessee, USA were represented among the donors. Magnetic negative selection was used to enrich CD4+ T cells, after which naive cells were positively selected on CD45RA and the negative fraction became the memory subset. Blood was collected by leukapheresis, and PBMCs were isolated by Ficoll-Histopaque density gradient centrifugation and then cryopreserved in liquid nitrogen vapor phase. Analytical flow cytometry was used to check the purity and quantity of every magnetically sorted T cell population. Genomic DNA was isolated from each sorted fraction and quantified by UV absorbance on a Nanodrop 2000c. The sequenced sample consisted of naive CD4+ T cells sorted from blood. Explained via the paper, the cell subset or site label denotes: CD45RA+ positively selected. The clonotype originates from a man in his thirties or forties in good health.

The CDR3 reads CASSLVRGRELYEQYF. The base sequence is TGTGCCAGCAGCTTAGTACGGGGTCGGGAACTCTACGAGCAGTACTTC. The rearranged segments are TRBV11-2 and TRBJ2-7; the D gene is perhaps TRBD2, on 5 matching bases. The V end loses 1 base and the J end loses 3 bases, and a stretch of 16 bases separates them. The CDR3 spans 16 residues, from the cysteine through the phenylalanine. Just CDR3 DNA is preserved here, 48 bases in frame from base 1. Taken from the germline V gene, the CDR1 and CDR2 loops are SGHAT and FQNNGV.